The clone carrying this T cell receptor (beta chain) was observed a single time. RNA was extracted with the RNeasy kit, and a quantity of roughly 0.5 to 1 ug was reverse transcribed using random hexamers. The CDR3 of TCR beta was amplified by immunoSEQ multiplex PCR across 54 Vbeta and 13 Jbeta. TCRdb analysed the immunoSEQ multiplex PCR reads with MiXCR anew, one entry per CDR3 protein. The sample has 160,000 or so distinct CDR3 sequences, 85% to 95% seen once. The data belong to a study of CD8 T cells in Susac syndrome. On the study more broadly: Treatment at blood withdrawal was none, corticosteroids, or intravenous immunoglobulin alone in Susac syndrome patients.

As judged by recently defined diagnostic criteria, patients with Susac syndrome had definite or probable disease. Germline V gene data show CDR1 as SGHTA and CDR2 as FQGNSA. Trimming left V 5 bases short and J 5 bases short, with 10 bases between. CDR3 length: 12 amino acids. Sequencing was carried out using CD4+ T cells from PBMCs. This sequence originates from a human donor with Susac syndrome. The chain employs TRBV7-2 and TRBJ2-7; D call uncertain. CDR3 nucleotides: TGTGCCAGCAGCGTATCCCTCCACGAGCAGTACTTC. Protein product: CASSVSLHEQYF.